This T cell receptor beta chain is drawn from a study of naive and memory T cell subsets. An equimolar mix of two oligonucleotides served as the beta constant-region primer for TRBC1 and TRBC2. Ligated cDNA was amplified by four rounds of PCR with nested alpha and beta constant-region primers and SP2. TCRdb processed the UMI-ligation and nested PCR reads anew with MiXCR; each CDR3 protein has one entry. Of tens of thousands of distinct CDR3 sequences in the sample, 9% were seen once. General study findings and limits: In naive cells, over 90% of TCR sequences were seen only once. No ground truth validated the naive and memory repertoire findings.

The germline gives CDR1 MNHEY, CDR2 SVGAGI. Trimming cost V 6 bases and J 5 bases; bases outside gene matches: 10. The CDR3 is 14 amino acids. This clonotype has ten or more counts. Its antigen is undetermined. CMV status came from CD4+ T cell IFNgamma after overnight CMV lysate stimulation of fresh PBMCs. Cells stained for CD3, CD4, CD8, CD45RA and CD27 were sorted into four subsets. Sequencing was carried out using naive CD8+ T cells from blood. This sequence was found in a human donor in good health. This chain joins TRBV6-5 and TRBJ2-7; 7 bases fit TRBD1. CDR3 in DNA: TGTGCCAGCAGCCGAGGGGGCAGCGGTCACGAGCAGTACTTC. It specifies CASSRGGSGHEQYF.